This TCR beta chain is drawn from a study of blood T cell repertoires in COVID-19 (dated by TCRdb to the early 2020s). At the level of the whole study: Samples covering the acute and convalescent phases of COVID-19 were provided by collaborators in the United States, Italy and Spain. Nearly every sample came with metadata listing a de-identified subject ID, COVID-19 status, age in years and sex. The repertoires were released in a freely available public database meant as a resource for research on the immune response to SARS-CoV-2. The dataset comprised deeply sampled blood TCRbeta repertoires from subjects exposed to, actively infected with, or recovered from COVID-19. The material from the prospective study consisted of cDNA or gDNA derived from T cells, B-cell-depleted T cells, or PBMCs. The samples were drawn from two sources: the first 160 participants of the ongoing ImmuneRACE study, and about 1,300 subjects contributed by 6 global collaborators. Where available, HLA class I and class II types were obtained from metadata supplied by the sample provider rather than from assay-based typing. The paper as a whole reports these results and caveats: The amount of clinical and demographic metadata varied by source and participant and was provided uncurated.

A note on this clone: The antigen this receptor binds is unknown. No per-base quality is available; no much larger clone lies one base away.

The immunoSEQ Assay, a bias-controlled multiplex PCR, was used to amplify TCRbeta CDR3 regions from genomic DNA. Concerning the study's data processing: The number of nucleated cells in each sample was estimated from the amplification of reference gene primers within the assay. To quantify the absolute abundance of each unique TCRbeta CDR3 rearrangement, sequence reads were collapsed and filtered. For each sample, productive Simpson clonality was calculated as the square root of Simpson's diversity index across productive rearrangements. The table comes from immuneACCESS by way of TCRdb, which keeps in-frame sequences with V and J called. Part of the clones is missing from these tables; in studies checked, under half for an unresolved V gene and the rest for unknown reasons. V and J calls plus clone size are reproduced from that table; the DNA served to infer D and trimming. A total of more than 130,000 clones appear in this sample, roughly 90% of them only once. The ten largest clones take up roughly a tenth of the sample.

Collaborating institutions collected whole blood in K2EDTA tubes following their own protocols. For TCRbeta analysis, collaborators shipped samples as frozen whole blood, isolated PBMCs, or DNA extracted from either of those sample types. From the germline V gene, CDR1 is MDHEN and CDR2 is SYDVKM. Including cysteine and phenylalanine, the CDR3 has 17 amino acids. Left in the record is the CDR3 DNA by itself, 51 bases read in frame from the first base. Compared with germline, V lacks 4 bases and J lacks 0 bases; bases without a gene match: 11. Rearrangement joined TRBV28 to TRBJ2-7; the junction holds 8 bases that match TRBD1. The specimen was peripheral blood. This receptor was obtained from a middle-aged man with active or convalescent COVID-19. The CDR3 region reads CASSSPRDRPLSYEQYF. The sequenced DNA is TGTGCCAGCAGTTCGCCTCGGGACAGGCCTCTCTCCTACGAGCAGTACTTC.